This entry features one T cell receptor (beta chain) sequence. The antigen remains unidentified. The CDR3 runs to 16 residues. Germline assignment: CDR1 KGHSH and CDR2 LQKENI. With V trimmed by 8 bases and J by 3 bases, 14 bases remained unmatched. The sample originates from a study of T cell responses to AZD1222 COVID-19 vaccine. Regarding the study as a whole: The sample set comprised mostly white British donors with more females, and clonal diversity was possibly underestimated. Targets within unmutated variant regions were reportedly found for nearly half of spike-specific TCRs.

The method was immunoSEQ multiplex PCR; TCRdb's version includes in-frame clones alone and lacks a portion of them. The data hold about 150,000 clones, with 87% observed a single time. The receptor was isolated from an adult who received the AZD1222 COVID-19 vaccine. The V and J genes are TRBV18 and TRBJ1-2, with TRBD1 matching over 8 bases. The source was peripheral blood, collected 28 days after the second AZD1222 dose. The CDR3 nucleotides are TGTGCCAGCACGAGGACAGGGCCCTCTGCAGACTATGGCTACACCTTC. This encodes CASTRTGPSADYGYTF.